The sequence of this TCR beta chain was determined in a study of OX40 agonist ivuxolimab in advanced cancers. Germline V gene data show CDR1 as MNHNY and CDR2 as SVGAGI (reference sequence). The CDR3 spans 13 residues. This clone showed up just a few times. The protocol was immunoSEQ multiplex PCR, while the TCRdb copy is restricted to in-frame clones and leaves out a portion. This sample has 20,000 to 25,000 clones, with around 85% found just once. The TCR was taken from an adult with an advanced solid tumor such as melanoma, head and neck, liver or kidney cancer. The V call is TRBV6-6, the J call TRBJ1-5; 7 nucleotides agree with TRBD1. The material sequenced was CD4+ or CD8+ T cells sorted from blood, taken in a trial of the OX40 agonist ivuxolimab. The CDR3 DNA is TGTTCCCACAGGGGCAGGCCGAATCAGCCCCAGCATTTT. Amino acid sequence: CSHRGRPNQPQHF.